The source of this T cell receptor (beta chain) is a study of shared clonotypes between healthy human individuals. TCRdb's copy holds only in-frame clones and misses some; the assay was immunoSEQ multiplex PCR. Among about 2.4 million clones, around nine tenths were seen once, and the ten largest hold 0.11% to 0.15%. CDR1 is MNHNS, CDR2 SASEGT, per germline. This CDR3 has 14 amino acids. The V end was cut by 1 base, the J end by 7 bases, with 11 bases between. The receptor comes from a man aged 18 to 30 in good health. This chain connects TRBV6-1 to TRBJ1-5; D perhaps matches TRBD1 (5 bases). The sample comprised naive CD4+ T cells sorted from blood. As for subset: CD45RA+ positively selected. DNA for the CDR3: TGTGCCAGCAGTGAAGTAGGGGCTATACAGCCCCAGCATTTT. This sequence encodes CASSEVGAIQPQHF.